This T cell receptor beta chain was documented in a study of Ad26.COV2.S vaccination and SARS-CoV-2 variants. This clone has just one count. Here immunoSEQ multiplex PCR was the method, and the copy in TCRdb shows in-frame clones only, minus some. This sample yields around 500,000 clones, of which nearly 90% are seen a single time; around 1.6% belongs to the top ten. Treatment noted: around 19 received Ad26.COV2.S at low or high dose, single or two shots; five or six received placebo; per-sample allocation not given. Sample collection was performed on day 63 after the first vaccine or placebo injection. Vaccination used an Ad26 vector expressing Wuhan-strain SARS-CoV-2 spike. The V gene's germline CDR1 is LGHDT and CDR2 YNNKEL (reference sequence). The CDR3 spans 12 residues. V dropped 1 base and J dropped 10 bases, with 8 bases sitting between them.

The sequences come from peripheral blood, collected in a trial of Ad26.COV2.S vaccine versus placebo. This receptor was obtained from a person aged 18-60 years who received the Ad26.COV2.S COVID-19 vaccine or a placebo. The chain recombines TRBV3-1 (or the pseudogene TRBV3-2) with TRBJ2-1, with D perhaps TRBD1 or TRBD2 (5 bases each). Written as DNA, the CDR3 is TGTGCCAGCAGCCAAGCCCGGGACGAGCAGTTCTTC. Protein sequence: CASSQARDEQFF.